The 26 T cell receptor beta chains below come from one sample, sequenced in a study of PD-1 blockade in classical Hodgkin lymphoma. Every patient had relapsed following autologous stem cell transplantation, and cohorts differed in brentuximab vedotin exposure. TCRdb keeps only in-frame clones here, not all; method: immunoSEQ multiplex PCR. The sample holds about 98,000 clones, about nine tenths seen once. Specimen: peripheral blood mononuclear cells (PBMCs), collected at baseline. The source of these receptors is a human donor with classical Hodgkin lymphoma.

For this clone: Mismatch with germline at one junction end may stem from a read error. The chain is built from TRBV7-7 and TRBJ2-5; tentatively, D is TRBD1 (6 bases). This CDR3 has 13 residues. Germline CDR1 is SSHAT and CDR2 is FNYEAQ (reference sequence). The CDR3 sequence: CASSRTVKGAQYF. The CDR3 DNA is TGTGCTAGCAGCAGAACAGTGAAGGGGGCCCAGTACTTC.

The chain carries TRBV5-1 and TRBJ1-3; D is undetermined. Per germline, CDR1 SGHRS and CDR2 YFSETQ. The CDR3 consists of 13 residues. The V gene lost 4 bases and the J gene lost 2 bases, with 7 bases spanning the gap. CDR3 residues: CASSPGPGNTIYF. In DNA, the CDR3 is TGCGCCAGCAGCCCCGGTCCTGGAAACACCATATATTTT.

V and J are TRBV18 and TRBJ1-1; unclear D gene. The CDR3 sequence is 14 residues long. V lost 1 base to trimming and J lost 5 bases, with 11 bases between them. CDR1 is KGHSH and CDR2 is LQKENI in the germline V gene. In DNA form, the CDR3 reads TGTGCCAGCTCACCACAGGTGAGAGGGACTGAAGCTTTCTTT. This translates into CASSPQVRGTEAFF.

This chain links TRBV28 with TRBJ2-3, with TRBD2 as a possible D gene (6 bases). Germline assignment: CDR1 MDHEN and CDR2 SYDVKM. The CDR3 runs to 14 residues. Trimming stripped 3 bases from V and 0 bases from J, with 7 bases between. The CDR3 nucleotides are TGTGCCAGCAGTTTCGGAGGGAGCACAGATACGCAGTATTTT. Encoded protein: CASSFGGSTDTQYF.

The genes are TRBV7-6 and TRBJ1-1; D not certain. Deletions cut 4 bases from V and 4 bases from J, with 13 bases between. Germline CDR1 SGHVS, CDR2 FNYEAQ. CDR3 length: 14 residues. The DNA of the CDR3 is TGTGCCAGCAGCTCTAATGGGGTCGCCACTGAAGCTTTCTTT. This sequence encodes CASSSNGVATEAFF.

The rearrangement links TRBV30 to TRBJ2-2, with D possibly being TRBD2 (6 bases). CDR1 is GTSNPN and CDR2 is SVGIG in the germline V gene (reference sequence). The CDR3 totals 13 residues. Trimming stripped 5 bases from V and 6 bases from J, with 13 bases between. CDR3 sequence: CAWLTEGPGELFF. CDR3 coding DNA: TGTGCCTGGCTAACGGAGGGCCCCGGGGAGCTGTTTTTT.

J is TRBJ1-3 and V is TRBV6-1; TRBD1 matches at 7 bases. From germline, CDR1 is MNHNS and CDR2 SASEGT. V lost 4 bases to trimming and J lost 0 bases; unmatched junction nucleotides: 9. This CDR3 region has 17 residues. This CDR3 reads CASSADRGQPSGNTIYF. The CDR3 DNA reads as TGTGCCAGCAGTGCCGACCGGGGACAGCCCTCTGGAAACACCATATATTTT.

This clone has just one count. V usage is TRBV5-1 and J usage is TRBJ2-3; D uncertain. CDR3 length: 14 residues. V was cut by 6 bases and J by 1 base, with 12 bases left in between. Looked up from germline, CDR1 is SGHRS and CDR2 is YFSETQ. This chain's CDR3 is CASKAQAGTDTQYF. The CDR3 DNA reads TGCGCCAGCAAGGCCCAGGCCGGCACAGATACGCAGTATTTT.

V and J are TRBV28 and TRBJ1-1; D is unclear. This CDR3 is built from 11 residues. Per the germline V gene, CDR1 is MDHEN and CDR2 is SYDVKM. Trimming removed 1 base at V and 6 bases at J, with 3 bases between. The CDR3 DNA is TGTGCCAGCAGTTTATCGGCTGAAGCTTTCTTT. This gives the protein CASSLSAEAFF.

V is TRBV27 and J is TRBJ1-4, with 7 nucleotides matching TRBD1. Trimming took 0 bases from V and 4 from J; bases not matched to a gene: 8. The V gene's germline CDR1 is MNHEY and CDR2 SMNVEV (reference sequence). This CDR3 contains 17 residues. CDR3 DNA: TGTGCCAGCAGTTTATCGAGCCCGGGACAGCTTAATGAAAAACTGTTTTTT. As protein: CASSLSSPGQLNEKLFF.

The V call is TRBV10-1, the J call TRBJ1-1; the match to TRBD1 covers 10 bases. Trimming removed 6 bases from V and 5 bases from J; junction bases left unmatched: 12. Per the germline V gene, CDR1 is WNHNN and CDR2 is SYGVQD (reference sequence). The CDR3 spans 16 residues. CDR3 residues: CASRPGTGVSGTEAFF. The CDR3, as DNA: TGCGCCAGCAGACCCGGGACAGGGGTTTCGGGGACTGAAGCTTTCTTT.

The J gene is TRBJ1-2, the V gene TRBV6-1; 7 bases align to TRBD1. J lost 5 bases, V lost 2 bases, and 8 bases had no gene match. This CDR3 is built from 15 residues. Germline V gene data show CDR1 as MNHNS and CDR2 as SASEGT. The CDR3 nucleotides are TGTGCCAGCAGTGAACTAGTCAGGGGGAGTTATGGCTACACCTTC. This sequence encodes CASSELVRGSYGYTF.

About this clone: This CDR3 is also generated by other DNA sequences in the sample. V and J are TRBV30 and TRBJ2-5; D call uncertain. Trimming left V 1 base short and J 5 bases short, with 5 bases between. This CDR3 has 11 residues. Germline V gene sequence: CDR1 GTSNPN, CDR2 SVGIG (reference sequence). The CDR3 DNA sequence: TGTGCCTGGAGTGCCGGGGAGACCCAGTACTTC. Translation: CAWSAGETQYF.

The count of this clone is one. The CDR3 sequence is CASSFISGRGTGELFF. As DNA, the CDR3 is TGTGCCAGCAGTTTCATTAGCGGGAGAGGAACCGGGGAGCTGTTTTTT. The chain is built from TRBV27 and TRBJ2-2; 9 bases fit TRBD2. The ends lost 3 bases at V and 5 bases at J; junction bases unmatched: 7. This CDR3 has 16 residues. Germline V gives CDR1 MNHEY, CDR2 SMNVEV (reference sequence).

The chain combines TRBV30 with TRBJ2-7; no firm D call. CDR3 length: 12 amino acids. Germline-derived CDR1 and CDR2 are GTSNPN and SVGIG (reference sequence). V dropped 0 bases and J dropped 13 bases, with 16 bases sitting between them. The CDR3 nucleotides read TGTGCCTGGAGTGTTGGAGTACCTGCCATCTACTTC. This codes for CAWSVGVPAIYF.

This rearrangement joins TRBV5-8 to TRBJ2-1; D remains unclear. This CDR3 spans 15 amino acids. V was shortened by 5 bases and J by 2 bases, with 14 bases between the two germline ends. The germline CDR1 and CDR2 sequences are SGHTS and YDEGEE. CDR3 amino acids: CASRRMGATYNEQFF. Here the CDR3 DNA reads TGTGCCAGCAGGAGGATGGGCGCGACCTACAATGAGCAGTTCTTC.

V usage is TRBV27 and J usage is TRBJ2-6; D ambiguous. Trimming stripped 10 bases from V and 1 base from J, with 8 bases between. The CDR3 consists of 13 residues. Germline V CDR1 and CDR2: MNHEY, SMNVEV (reference sequence). The CDR3: CAIGASGANVLTF. The CDR3 nucleotides are TGTGCCATCGGTGCTTCTGGGGCCAACGTCCTGACTTTC.

This clone was observed a handful of times. The rearrangement uses TRBV5-4 and TRBJ1-2; D is possibly TRBD1 (6 bases). V shed 0 bases and J shed 9 bases, with 12 bases lying between them. In germline, CDR1 is SGHNT, CDR2 YYREEE (reference sequence). This CDR3 has 13 residues. The CDR3 coding sequence is TGTGCCAGCAGCTTGGAGGACAGAATAAGCTACACCTTC. Translation: CASSLEDRISYTF.

This sequence joins TRBV9 and TRBJ1-1, with 7 positions matching TRBD1. Losses at the gene ends were 4 bases for V and 7 bases for J; bases not matched to a gene: 4. The CDR3 is 12 residues long. Germline V lookup: CDR1 SGDLS, CDR2 YYNGEE. CDR3 DNA sequence: TGTGCCAGCAGCTACCGGACAGGTGAAGCTTTCTTT. It translates to CASSYRTGEAFF.

The CDR3 loop is CASSPSVDTQYF. For the CDR3, the DNA is TGTGCCAGCAGCCCGAGTGTAGATACGCAGTATTTT. J is TRBJ2-3 and V is TRBV7-9; D ambiguous. The V and J ends lost 5 bases and 5 bases respectively, with 8 bases between them. Germline CDR1 reads SEHNR; CDR2 reads FQNEAQ (reference sequence). This CDR3 spans 12 amino acids.

This clone was seen just once. The gene calls are TRBV6-1 and TRBJ1-5, with D unresolved. The length of the CDR3 is 15 residues. The V end lost 1 base, the J end lost 2 bases, and 9 bases lay between the germline ends. Germline CDR1 is MNHNS and CDR2 is SASEGT. CDR3 sequence reads: CASSEGNLRNQPQHF. CDR3 coding DNA: TGTGCCAGCAGTGAAGGGAACCTCCGCAATCAGCCCCAGCATTTT.

J is TRBJ2-7 and V is TRBV11-2; TRBD1 agrees at 9 bases. V shed 1 base and J 2 bases; nucleotides not matched to a gene: 6. This CDR3 region has 16 residues. CDR1 is SGHAT, CDR2 FQNNGV, per germline. DNA for the CDR3: TGTGCCAGCAGCTTAGTAGGGGGACAGGGAACCTACGAGCAGTACTTC. Translated: CASSLVGGQGTYEQYF.

This clone was seen once. The gene calls are TRBV5-5 and TRBJ2-7; 8 nucleotides line up with TRBD1. The V and J ends lost 4 bases and 2 bases, in that order; junction bases with no gene match: 11. Germline loops: CDR1 SGHKS, CDR2 YYEKEE (reference sequence). The CDR3 extends over 16 amino acids. The CDR3, as DNA: TGTGCCAGCAGCGCTATACTCGGGACAGGAACCTACGAGCAGTACTTC. Translating it yields CASSAILGTGTYEQYF.

The genes are TRBV7-8 and TRBJ2-3; TRBD2 matches 7 bases. J gave up 0 bases and V 5 bases, and 17 bases lay outside the gene matches. The CDR3 spans 19 residues. The V gene's germline CDR1 is SGHVS and CDR2 FQNEAQ. The CDR3 nucleotides are TGTGCCAGCAGCCCGCGGCCCCGCGGGAGTAGGGGAAGCACAGATACGCAGTATTTT. Amino acid sequence: CASSPRPRGSRGSTDTQYF.

This clone appeared once. The chain is built from TRBV6-5 and TRBJ2-1; D call uncertain. CDR3 length equals 14 residues. V shed 5 bases and J shed 5 bases, with 13 bases lying between them. Germline-derived CDR1 and CDR2 are MNHEY and SVGAGI. CDR3 DNA: TGTGCCAGCAGTGAATGGAACAGTAACAATGAGCAGTTCTTC. It encodes CASSEWNSNNEQFF.

This chain connects TRBV7-2 to TRBJ1-5; D is unresolved. V was pared by 3 bases and J by 4 bases, with 7 bases between. CDR1 and CDR2 from the germline V gene are SGHTA and FQGNSA. The CDR3 covers 13 residues. The CDR3 nucleotides read TGTGCCAGCAGCTTGGAGCGGAATCAGCCCCAGCATTTT. Translated, it gives CASSLERNQPQHF. The full variable domain, its missing parts supplied by reference TRBV7-2 and TRBJ1-5, is GAGVSQSPSNKVTEKGKDVELRCDPISGHTALYWYRQSLGQGLEFLIYFQGNSAPDKSGLPSDRFSAERTGGSVSTLTIQRTQQEDSAVYLCASSLERNQPQHFGDGTRLSIL.